This paragraph covers one TCR beta chain sequence. This clone was seen a few times. Its antigen is not yet known. The junction does not match germline at one end; this may be a read error. The CDR3 has 13 amino acids, counting the end cysteine and phenylalanine. Only CDR3 DNA remains: 39 bases, in frame from the first base. Based on the germline V gene, the CDR1 and CDR2 sequences are LGHNA and YNFKEQ. The sample belongs to a study of blood T cell repertoires in COVID-19 (dated by TCRdb to about 2020). Background for the entire study: Samples from collaborators originated in the United States, Italy and Spain and spanned both the acute and convalescent phases of COVID-19. A freely available public database, intended as a resource for researchers studying the immune response to SARS-CoV-2, is where the repertoires were released. Deeply sampled blood TCRbeta repertoires from subjects exposed to, actively infected with, or recovered from COVID-19 were included in the dataset. The material from the prospective study consisted of cDNA or gDNA derived from T cells, B-cell-depleted T cells, or PBMCs. Samples were obtained from the ongoing ImmuneRACE study (first 160 participants) and from some 1,200 subjects provided by 6 global collaborators. Where HLA class I and class II types were available, the types were taken from metadata supplied by the sample provider, not from assay-based typing. A de-identified subject ID, COVID-19 status, age in years and sex were almost always included in the sample metadata.

On the study overall, not on this receptor specifically: The amount of clinical and demographic metadata varied by source and participant and was provided uncurated.

Collaborating institutions collected whole blood in K2EDTA tubes following their own protocols. Collaborator samples were shipped for TCRbeta analysis as frozen whole blood, isolated PBMCs, or DNA extracted from either sample type. TCRbeta CDR3 regions were amplified from genomic DNA using the immunoSEQ Assay, a bias-controlled multiplex PCR. Per the original workflow: The number of nucleated cells in each sample was estimated from the amplification of reference gene primers within the assay. To quantify the absolute abundance of each unique TCRbeta CDR3 rearrangement, sequence reads were collapsed and filtered. For each sample, productive Simpson clonality was calculated as the square root of Simpson's diversity index over productive rearrangements. Drawn from immuneACCESS, this table holds only the in-frame rearrangements with V and J called that TCRdb kept. Clones are partly lost; checked studies trace under half to an unresolved V gene and leave the rest unexplained. From that table come the V and J calls and clone size; the DNA was used to work out D and trimming. For this sample the table gives more than 150,000 clones, of which 75% to 90% were detected only once. Around 7% of the sample belongs to the ten largest clones.

The sample was peripheral blood. Rearrangement joined TRBV4-2 to TRBJ1-2; the D gene cannot be named for sure. This clonotype was sampled from a man between 35 and 55 years old with acute or convalescent COVID-19. This receptor carries the CDR3 CASSQEADYGYTF. The DNA sequence is as follows: TGTGCCAGCAGCCAAGAGGCGGACTACGGCTACACCTTC.